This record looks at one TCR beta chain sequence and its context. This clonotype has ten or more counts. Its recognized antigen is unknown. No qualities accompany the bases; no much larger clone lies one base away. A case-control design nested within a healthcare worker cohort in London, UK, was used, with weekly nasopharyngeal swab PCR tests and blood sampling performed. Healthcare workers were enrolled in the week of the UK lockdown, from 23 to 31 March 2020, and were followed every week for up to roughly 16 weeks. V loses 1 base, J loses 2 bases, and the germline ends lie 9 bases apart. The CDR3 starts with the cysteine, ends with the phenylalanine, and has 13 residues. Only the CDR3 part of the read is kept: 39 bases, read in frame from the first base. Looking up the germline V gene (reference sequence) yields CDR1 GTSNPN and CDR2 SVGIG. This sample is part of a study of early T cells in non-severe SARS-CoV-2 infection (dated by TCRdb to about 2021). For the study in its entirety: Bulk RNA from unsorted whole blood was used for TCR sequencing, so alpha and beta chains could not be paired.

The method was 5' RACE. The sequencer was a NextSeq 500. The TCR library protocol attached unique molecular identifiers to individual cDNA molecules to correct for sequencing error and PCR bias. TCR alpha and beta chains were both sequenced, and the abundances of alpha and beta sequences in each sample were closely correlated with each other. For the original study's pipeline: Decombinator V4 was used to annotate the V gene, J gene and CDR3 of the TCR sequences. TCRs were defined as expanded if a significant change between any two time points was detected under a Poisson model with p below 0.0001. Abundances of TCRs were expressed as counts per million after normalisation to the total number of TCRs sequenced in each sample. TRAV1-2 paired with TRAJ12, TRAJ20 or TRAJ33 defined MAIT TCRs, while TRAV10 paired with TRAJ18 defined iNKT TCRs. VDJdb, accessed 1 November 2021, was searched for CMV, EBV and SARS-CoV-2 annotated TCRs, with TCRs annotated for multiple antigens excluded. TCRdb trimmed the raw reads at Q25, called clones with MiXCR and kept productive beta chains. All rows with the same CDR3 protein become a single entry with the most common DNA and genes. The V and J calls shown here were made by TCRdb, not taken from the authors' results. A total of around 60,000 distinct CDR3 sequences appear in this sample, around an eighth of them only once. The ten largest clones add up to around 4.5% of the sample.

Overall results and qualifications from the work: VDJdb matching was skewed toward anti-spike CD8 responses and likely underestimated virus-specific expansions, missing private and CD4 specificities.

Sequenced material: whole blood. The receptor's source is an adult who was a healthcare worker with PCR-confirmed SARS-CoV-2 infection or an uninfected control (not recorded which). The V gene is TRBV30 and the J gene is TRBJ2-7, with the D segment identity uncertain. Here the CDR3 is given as CAWSEGWAYEQYF. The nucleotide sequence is TGTGCCTGGAGTGAGGGCTGGGCCTACGAGCAGTACTTC.